These 9 T cell receptor beta chains came from one sample sequenced in a study of T cell responses to AZD1222 COVID-19 vaccine. Sequenced by immunoSEQ multiplex PCR; TCRdb stores in-frame clones only, minus some. Here the sample spans roughly 120,000 clones, over 85% being singletons. Source: peripheral blood, taken 28 days after the second AZD1222 dose. The receptor set was obtained from an adult who received the AZD1222 COVID-19 vaccine.

V usage is TRBV6-9 and J usage is TRBJ2-5; D unresolved. V was clipped by 7 bases and J by 1 base, with 16 bases between them. CDR3 length: 15 amino acids. The germline gives CDR1 MNHGY, CDR2 SVAAGI. The CDR3 DNA reads as TGTGCCAGCACCCGTTCCCCCTACCTCCAAGAGACCCAGTACTTC. It translates to CASTRSPYLQETQYF.

This clone was seen only once. The J gene is TRBJ2-7, the V gene TRBV6-5; TRBD2 is a possible D gene (5 bases). Germline lookup yields CDR1 MNHEY and CDR2 SVGAGI. This CDR3 region has 15 residues. V lost 6 bases to trimming and J lost 5 bases, with 20 bases between them. Here the CDR3 reads CASSPVEAPSDEQYF. The CDR3 nucleotides are TGTGCCAGCAGCCCGGTGGAGGCACCGTCCGACGAGCAGTACTTC.

V gene TRBV7-2 combines with J gene TRBJ1-1; 7 bases match TRBD1. V gave up 4 bases and J gave up 0 bases; unmatched junction bases: 2. CDR1 and CDR2 (germline): SGHTA, FQGNSA. The length of the CDR3 is 14 residues. The CDR3 DNA sequence: TGTGCCAGCAGCTGGGACAGCATGAACACTGAAGCTTTCTTT. It codes for CASSWDSMNTEAFF. Combining the CDR3 with reference TRBV7-2 and TRBJ1-1 gives the whole variable domain GAGVSQSPSNKVTEKGKDVELRCDPISGHTALYWYRQSLGQGLEFLIYFQGNSAPDKSGLPSDRFSAERTGGSVSTLTIQRTQQEDSAVYLCASSWDSMNTEAFFGQGTRLTVV.

The CDR3 DNA is TGTGCCAGCAGTCTTTATGGCTACACCTTC. The encoded protein is CASSLYGYTF. The chain couples TRBV12-3 or TRBV12-4 to TRBJ1-2; D is unresolved. The CDR3 loop spans 10 amino acids. Trimming pared 5 bases from V and 5 bases from J, leaving 3 bases between.

The genes are TRBV15 and TRBJ2-1; TRBD1 aligns across 7 bases. The CDR3 has 15 residues. Trimming at V came to 2 bases and at J to 5 bases, leaving 6 bases not matched to a gene. CDR1 LNHNV and CDR2 YYDKDF come from the germline V gene (reference sequence). CDR3 bases: TGTGCCACCAGCAGACCGGGACAGAGTAACAATGAGCAGTTCTTC. Its protein is CATSRPGQSNNEQFF.

J is TRBJ2-4 and V is TRBV7-2; D is uncertain. This CDR3 comprises 15 residues. The ends were cut back, 8 bases at V and 8 bases at J, with 22 bases in the middle. Germline V gives CDR1 SGHTA, CDR2 FQGNSA. CDR3 in amino acids: CASSTIGEGRYIQYF. The CDR3 DNA reads as TGTGCCAGCTCAACAATCGGTGAAGGGCGGTACATTCAGTACTTC.

This clone has a single count. This chain uses TRBV7-6 with TRBJ2-1; the D is unclear. V lost 5 bases to trimming and J lost 5 bases, with 10 bases between them. The CDR3 consists of 13 residues. The germline V gene encodes CDR1 SGHVS and CDR2 FNYEAQ. The CDR3 loop reads CASSLVRNNEQFF. As DNA, the CDR3 is TGTGCCAGCAGCCTAGTCCGGAACAATGAGCAGTTCTTC.

The chain links TRBV18 to TRBJ2-5; 7 bases fit TRBD1. The CDR3 has 16 residues. The J segment lost 2 bases and the V segment lost 0 bases, leaving 6 bases of the junction unmatched. Germline lookup yields CDR1 KGHSH and CDR2 LQKENI. CDR3 nucleotides: TGTGCCAGCTCACCACCCAAGGGGACAGAACAAGAGACCCAGTACTTC. Encoded protein: CASSPPKGTEQETQYF.

The chain combines TRBV28 with TRBJ1-2; 11 bases match TRBD1. Unmatched junction bases numbered 5, after V lost 5 bases and J lost 3 bases. The CDR3 consists of 15 residues. CDR1 MDHEN and CDR2 SYDVKM come from the germline V gene. The CDR3 is CASSTSGQGDYGYTF. DNA for the CDR3: TGTGCCAGCAGTACCTCGGGACAGGGGGACTATGGCTACACCTTC.